One sample yielded the 21 T cell receptor beta chains listed below, sequenced in a study of blood T cell repertoires in COVID-19. The data were produced by immunoSEQ multiplex PCR, yet TCRdb's version contains in-frame clones alone and is incomplete. The sample gives about 46,000 clones, 86% of which show up once; around 4.6% is in the top ten. Sequenced input: peripheral blood. The origin of the receptors is a man older than 75 with active COVID-19.

This clone was detected only once. V and J are TRBV30 and TRBJ1-1; the D is unclear. V was pared by 4 bases and J by 4 bases, with 10 bases between. Germline V lookup: CDR1 GTSNPN, CDR2 SVGIG (reference sequence). This CDR3 region has 12 residues. The CDR3, as DNA: TGTGCCTGGACCCGTCGGGGCACTGAAGCTTTCTTT. Encoded protein: CAWTRRGTEAFF. Full variable domain (outside the CDR3, taken from reference TRBV30 and TRBJ1-1): SQTIHQWPATLVQPVGSPLSLECTVEGTSNPNLYWYRQAAGRGLQLLFYSVGIGQISSEVPQNLSASRPQDRQFILSSKKLLLSDSGFYLCAWTRRGTEAFFGQGTRLTVV.

This clone was recorded only once. This rearrangement joins TRBV5-4 to TRBJ2-6; D possibly corresponds to TRBD2 (5 bases). The CDR3 is made up of 17 amino acids. CDR1 is SGHNT and CDR2 is YYREEE in the germline V gene (reference sequence). Trimming removed 4 bases at V and 0 bases at J, with 14 bases between. Here the CDR3 DNA reads TGTGCCAGCAGCCTAAGCGGTCCCCTCTCTGGGGCCAACGTCCTGACTTTC. Translated, it gives CASSLSGPLSGANVLTF.

The V and J genes are TRBV5-4 and TRBJ2-7; 7 nucleotides match TRBD1. The germline CDR1 and CDR2 sequences are SGHNT and YYREEE (reference sequence). The CDR3 contains 15 residues. V dropped 4 bases and J dropped 4; count of bases not matched to a gene: 11. CDR3: CASSLAGTVGYEQYF. CDR3 bases: TGTGCCAGCAGCCTAGCTGGGACAGTGGGTTACGAGCAGTACTTC.

This chain uses TRBV20-1 with TRBJ2-4, with 11 bases that match TRBD2. With V trimmed by 3 bases and J by 8 bases, 6 bases remained unmatched. Looked up from germline, CDR1 is DFQATT and CDR2 is SNEGSKA (reference sequence). CDR3 length equals 14 residues. CDR3 DNA: TGCAGTGCTAGTAGCGGGAGGGCCTCAGACATTCAGTACTTC. Residues: CSASSGRASDIQYF.

The chain recombines TRBV4-2 with TRBJ2-1; 7 bases match TRBD1. The length of the CDR3 is 13 residues. V lost 4 bases to trimming and J lost 10 bases; unmatched junction nucleotides: 7. The V gene's germline CDR1 is LGHNA and CDR2 YNFKEQ. The CDR3 reads CASSRTPDREQFF. CDR3 nucleotide sequence: TGTGCCAGCAGCCGCACCCCGGACAGGGAGCAGTTCTTC.

This clone was seen only once. The V and J genes are TRBV5-4 and TRBJ2-3; TRBD2 aligns across 15 bases. With 0 bases clipped from V and 1 base from J, the junction kept 9 bases outside the gene matches. CDR3 length: 20 amino acids. From germline, CDR1 is SGHNT and CDR2 YYREEE (reference sequence). The CDR3 region has the DNA TGTGCCAGCAGCTTGGCCGAGGGACTAGCGGGAGGTCGGGGCACAGATACGCAGTATTTT. It translates to CASSLAEGLAGGRGTDTQYF.

In its sample, this clone is medium-sized (0.01 to 0.1%). Written as DNA, the CDR3 is TGTGCCAGCAGCTCAACCCCGACAGGCACTGAAGCTTTCTTT. Residues: CASSSTPTGTEAFF. The rearrangement joins TRBV7-9 to TRBJ1-1, with D tentatively TRBD1 (6 bases). The germline gives CDR1 SEHNR, CDR2 FQNEAQ (reference sequence). The CDR3 is 14 amino acids. Deletions cut 4 bases from V and 4 bases from J, with 13 bases between.

The rearrangement uses TRBV11-2 and TRBJ2-7; weak D call: TRBD1 (6 bases). The germline V gene has CDR1 SGHAT and CDR2 FQNNGV. The V end was cut by 5 bases, the J end by 5 bases, with 28 bases between. The CDR3 has 18 residues. The chain's CDR3 is CASSHRGARRGGSHEQYF. CDR3 DNA sequence: TGTGCCAGCAGCCACAGAGGGGCCCGGAGAGGGGGTTCTCACGAGCAGTACTTC.

This chain uses TRBV19 with TRBJ2-2; the match to TRBD1 covers 7 bases. There are 14 residues in the CDR3. J lost 3 bases, V lost 10 bases, and 8 bases had no gene match. CDR1 is LNHDA and CDR2 is SQIVND in the germline V gene (reference sequence). As DNA, the CDR3 is TGTGCCACCACAGACAGGGCTGACACCGGGGAGCTGTTTTTT. Amino acid sequence: CATTDRADTGELFF.

The J gene is TRBJ2-7, the V gene TRBV28; 10 bases are shared with TRBD2. Per germline, CDR1 MDHEN and CDR2 SYDVKM. The CDR3 runs 14 residues. V trimming: 6 bases; J trimming: 3 bases; junction bases outside the gene matches: 5. The CDR3 DNA is TGTGCCAGCAGCCCTAGCGGGAGTAGCTACGAGCAGTACTTC. It specifies CASSPSGSSYEQYF.

This clone occurred once. The rearrangement uses TRBV27 and TRBJ2-7, with 11 bases fitting TRBD1. This CDR3 is 18 amino acids long. Germline CDR1 and CDR2: MNHEY and SMNVEV (reference sequence). V was pared by 8 bases and J by 7 bases, with 22 bases of the junction left unmatched. The CDR3 nucleotides are TGTGCCAGCTGCCCAAGCCGGCCGGGACAGGGGGTATTGTGGGAGCAGTACTTC. Protein sequence: CASCPSRPGQGVLWEQYF.

This clone was seen just once. The V gene is TRBV3-1 (or the pseudogene TRBV3-2), the J gene TRBJ1-3; D is undetermined. The V end was cut by 0 bases, the J end by 8 bases, with 11 bases between. The CDR3 covers 14 residues. The germline V gene has CDR1 LGHDT and CDR2 YNNKEL (reference sequence). The CDR3 region is CASSQDLGVYTIYF. CDR3 bases: TGTGCCAGCAGCCAAGATTTGGGAGTTTACACCATATATTTT.

The chain joins TRBV19 to TRBJ2-3, with unresolved D. This CDR3 is 15 amino acids long. Germline V gene sequence: CDR1 LNHDA, CDR2 SQIVND (reference sequence). Trimming cost V 8 bases and J 0 bases, with 15 bases left between them. CDR3 loop: CASSRLKASTDTQYF. The CDR3 nucleotides are TGTGCCAGTTCTAGACTGAAGGCTAGCACAGATACGCAGTATTTT.

V and J are TRBV3-1 (or the pseudogene TRBV3-2) and TRBJ2-7, with 16 nucleotides matching TRBD2. The CDR3 is 20 amino acids. The trim removed 4 bases at V and 0 bases at J, leaving 12 bases unmatched. Germline V lookup: CDR1 LGHDT, CDR2 YNNKEL (reference sequence). CDR3: CASSRPGLAGGPRSSYEQYF. The CDR3 region has the DNA TGTGCCAGCAGCCGCCCGGGACTAGCGGGAGGGCCGCGAAGCTCCTACGAGCAGTACTTC.

V and J are TRBV19 and TRBJ1-2; TRBD1 matches 8 bases. The length of the CDR3 is 18 residues. Germline loops: CDR1 LNHDA, CDR2 SQIVND (reference sequence). J lost 0 bases, V lost 7 bases, and 16 bases had no gene match. CDR3: CASTQTRTGRRANYGYTF. CDR3 DNA: TGTGCCAGTACCCAGACCAGGACAGGGAGGCGAGCTAACTATGGCTACACCTTC.

The chain has TRBV6-2 or TRBV6-3 and TRBJ2-5; the D gene is possibly TRBD2 (6 bases). V was pared by 2 bases and J by 5 bases, with 15 bases between. The CDR3 consists of 15 residues. CDR1 is MNHEY and CDR2 is SVGEGT in the germline V gene. The CDR3 nucleotides read TGTGCCAGCAGTTACCATCGGGAGTCGAGGGAGACCCAGTACTTC. It encodes CASSYHRESRETQYF.

V and J are TRBV7-2 and TRBJ2-7; possibly TRBD2 for D (6 bases). Germline V CDR1 and CDR2: SGHTA, FQGNSA. The CDR3 has 15 residues. Trimming removed 1 base at V and 4 bases at J, with 14 bases between. The CDR3 reads CASSLGVAAQYEQYF. DNA for the CDR3: TGTGCCAGCAGCTTAGGGGTAGCGGCCCAGTACGAGCAGTACTTC.

This sequence joins TRBV6-6 and TRBJ2-1, with TRBD1 matching over 12 bases. The germline CDR1 and CDR2 sequences are MNHNY and SVGAGI (reference sequence). The CDR3 loop spans 15 amino acids. The V and J ends lost 5 bases and 5 bases, in that order; junction bases with no gene match: 4. This CDR3 reads CASSRDRGLNNEQFF. The CDR3 nucleotides read TGTGCCAGCAGTAGGGACAGGGGGCTAAACAATGAGCAGTTCTTC.

V and J are TRBV18 and TRBJ1-2, with TRBD1 matching 10 bases. The CDR3 is 15 residues long. Trimming at V came to 2 bases and at J to 3 bases, leaving 3 bases not matched to a gene. Germline-derived CDR1 and CDR2 are KGHSH and LQKENI. CDR3 loop: CASSPGTGVDYGYTF. As DNA, the CDR3 is TGTGCCAGCTCACCAGGGACAGGGGTTGACTATGGCTACACCTTC.

This chain uses TRBV3-1 (or the pseudogene TRBV3-2) with TRBJ2-1, with 15 bases identical to TRBD2. The CDR3 sequence is 19 residues long. V shed 4 bases and J 3 bases; nucleotides not matched to a gene: 10. Germline V lookup: CDR1 LGHDT, CDR2 YNNKEL (reference sequence). The CDR3 loop reads CASSPGLAGGPEGYNEQFF. In DNA, the CDR3 is TGTGCCAGCAGCCCCGGACTAGCGGGAGGGCCCGAAGGCTACAATGAGCAGTTCTTC.

J is TRBJ1-1 and V is TRBV10-3, with D unresolved. V shed 3 bases and J shed 5 bases, with 7 bases lying between them. The CDR3 consists of 12 residues. Germline values: CDR1 ENHRY, CDR2 SYGVKD. DNA of the CDR3: TGTGCCATCAGTGACGCGGGTACTGAAGCTTTCTTT. The encoded protein is CAISDAGTEAFF.